The 5 T cell receptor beta chains below were found in one sample sequenced in a study of monozygotic twins with inflammatory bowel disease. TCRdb reworked the 5' RACE reads into one entry per CDR3 protein, no DNA. This sample lists some 200,000 distinct CDR3 sequences; its ten largest clones have 1.5% to 2%. Sequences were obtained from blood. The receptor source for this set is a human donor with ulcerative colitis or Crohn's disease, or a healthy co-twin of an affected twin (not recorded which).

The chain is built from TRBV5-5 and TRBJ2-5; TCRdb calls TRBD1, which cannot be checked without DNA. This CDR3 has 18 amino acids. Germline CDR1 and CDR2: SGHKS and YYEKEE (reference sequence). The CDR3 region is CASSFLPGIFGVEETQYF. Full variable domain (missing parts from reference TRBV5-5 and TRBJ2-5): DAGVTQSPTHLIKTRGQQVTLRCSPISGHKSVSWYQQVLGQGPQFIFQYYEKEERGRGNFPDRFSARQFPNYSSELNVNALLLGDSALYLCASSFLPGIFGVEETQYFGPGTRLLVL.

V gene TRBV11-2 combines with J gene TRBJ1-1. Germline assignment: CDR1 SGHAT and CDR2 FQNNGV. This CDR3 is 13 amino acids long. CDR3 sequence: CASSLNHLLRTFF.

The chain recombines TRBV10-1 with TRBJ2-3; absent DNA, TCRdb's TRBD2 call cannot be checked. The CDR3 extends over 19 amino acids. CDR1 and CDR2 (germline): WNHNN, SYGVQD (reference sequence). The CDR3 loop is CASSPGLAGGPRGTDTQYF.

The chain carries TRBV20-1 and TRBJ2-7; TCRdb's D call, TRBD2, is unchecked because there is no DNA. The CDR3 has 14 residues. The germline V gene has CDR1 DFQATT and CDR2 SNEGSKA (reference sequence). The CDR3 loop reads CSARDRQGGHEQYF.

This sequence joins TRBV20-1 and TRBJ1-2; checking the TCRdb D call of TRBD1 is not possible without DNA. The CDR3 runs to 15 residues. From germline, CDR1 is DFQATT and CDR2 SNEGSKA (reference sequence). The CDR3 here is CSARTGQGPPYGYTF.